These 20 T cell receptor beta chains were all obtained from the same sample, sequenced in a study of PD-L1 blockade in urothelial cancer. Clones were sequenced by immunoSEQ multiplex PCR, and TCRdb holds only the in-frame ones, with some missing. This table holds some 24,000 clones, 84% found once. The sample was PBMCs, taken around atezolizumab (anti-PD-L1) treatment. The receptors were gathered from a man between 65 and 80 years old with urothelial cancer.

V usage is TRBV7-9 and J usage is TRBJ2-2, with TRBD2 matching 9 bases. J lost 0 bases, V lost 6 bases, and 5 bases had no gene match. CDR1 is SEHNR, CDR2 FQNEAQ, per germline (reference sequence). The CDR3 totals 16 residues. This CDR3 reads CASRPLAGTNTGELFF. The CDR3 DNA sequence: TGTGCCAGCAGGCCCCTAGCGGGAACGAACACCGGGGAGCTGTTTTTT.

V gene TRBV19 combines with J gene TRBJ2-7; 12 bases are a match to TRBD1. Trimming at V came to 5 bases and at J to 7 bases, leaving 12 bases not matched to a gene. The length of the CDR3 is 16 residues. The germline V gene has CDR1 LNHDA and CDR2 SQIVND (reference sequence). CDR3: CASSSSGQGASGEQYF. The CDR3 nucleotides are TGTGCCAGTAGTTCTTCGGGACAGGGGGCATCGGGAGAGCAGTACTTC.

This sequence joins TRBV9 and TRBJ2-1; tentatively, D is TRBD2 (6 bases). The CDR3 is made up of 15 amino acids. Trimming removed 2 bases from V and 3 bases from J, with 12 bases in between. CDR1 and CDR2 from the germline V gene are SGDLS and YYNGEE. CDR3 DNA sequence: TGTGCCAGCAGCGTGGCGGGATCCTTCTACAATGAGCAGTTCTTC. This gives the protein CASSVAGSFYNEQFF.

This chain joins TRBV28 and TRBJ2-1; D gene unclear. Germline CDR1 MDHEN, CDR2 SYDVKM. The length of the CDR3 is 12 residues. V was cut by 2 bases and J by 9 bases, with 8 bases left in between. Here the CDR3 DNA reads TGTGCCAGCAGTTTAGGCCAGGCTGAGCAGTTCTTC. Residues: CASSLGQAEQFF.

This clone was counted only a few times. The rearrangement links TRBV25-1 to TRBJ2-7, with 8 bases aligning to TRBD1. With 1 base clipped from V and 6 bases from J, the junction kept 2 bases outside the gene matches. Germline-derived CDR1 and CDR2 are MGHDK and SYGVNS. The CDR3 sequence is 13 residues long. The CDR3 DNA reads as TGTGCCAGCAGTGAATTCGGACAGGGCGAGCAGTACTTC. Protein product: CASSEFGQGEQYF.

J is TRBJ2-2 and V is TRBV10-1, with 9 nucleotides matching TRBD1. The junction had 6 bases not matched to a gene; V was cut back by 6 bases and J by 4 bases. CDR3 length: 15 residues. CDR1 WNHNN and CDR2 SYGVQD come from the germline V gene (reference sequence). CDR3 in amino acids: CASSPGTGPTGELFF. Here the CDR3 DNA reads TGCGCCAGCAGCCCAGGGACAGGGCCCACCGGGGAGCTGTTTTTT.

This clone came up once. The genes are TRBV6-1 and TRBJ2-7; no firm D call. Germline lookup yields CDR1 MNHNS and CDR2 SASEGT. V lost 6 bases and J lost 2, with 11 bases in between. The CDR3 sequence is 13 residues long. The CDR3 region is CASRYGYTYEQYF. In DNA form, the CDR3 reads TGTGCCAGCAGATACGGGTATACCTACGAGCAGTACTTC.

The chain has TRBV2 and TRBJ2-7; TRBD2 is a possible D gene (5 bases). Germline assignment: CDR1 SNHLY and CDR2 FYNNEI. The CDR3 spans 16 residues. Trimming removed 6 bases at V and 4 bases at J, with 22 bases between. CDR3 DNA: TGTGCCAGCAGAAGAAAGATTGCGGGTTCGGGGTACGAGCAGTACTTC. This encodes CASRRKIAGSGYEQYF. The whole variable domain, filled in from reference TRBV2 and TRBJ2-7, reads EPEVTQTPSHQVTQMGQEVILRCVPISNHLYFYWYRQILGQKVEFLVSFYNNEISEKSEIFDDQFSVERPDGSNFTLKIRSTKLEDSAMYFCASRRKIAGSGYEQYFGPGTRLTVT.

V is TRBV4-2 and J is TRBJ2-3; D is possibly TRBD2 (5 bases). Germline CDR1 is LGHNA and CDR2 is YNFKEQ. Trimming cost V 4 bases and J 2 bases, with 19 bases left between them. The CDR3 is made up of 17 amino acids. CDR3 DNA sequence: TGTGCCAGCAGCCCTCTCCAAGGCGGTGGACTCACAGATACGCAGTATTTT. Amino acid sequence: CASSPLQGGGLTDTQYF.

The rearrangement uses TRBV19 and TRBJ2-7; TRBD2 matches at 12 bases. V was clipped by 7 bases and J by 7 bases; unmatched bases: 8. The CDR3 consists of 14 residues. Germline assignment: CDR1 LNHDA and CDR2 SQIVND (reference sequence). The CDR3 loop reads CASTTSGRTREQYF. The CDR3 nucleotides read TGTGCCAGTACGACTAGCGGGAGAACGCGAGAGCAGTACTTC. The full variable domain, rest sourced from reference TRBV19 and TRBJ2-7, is DGGITQSPKYLFRKEGQNVTLSCEQNLNHDAMYWYRQDPGQGLRLIYYSQIVNDFQKGDIAEGYSVSREKKESFPLTVTSAQKNPTAFYLCASTTSGRTREQYFGPGTRLTVT.

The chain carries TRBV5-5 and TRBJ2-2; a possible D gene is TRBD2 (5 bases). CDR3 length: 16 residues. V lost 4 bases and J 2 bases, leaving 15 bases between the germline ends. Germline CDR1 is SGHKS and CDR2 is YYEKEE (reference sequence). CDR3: CASSPRASTNTGELFF. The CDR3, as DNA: TGTGCCAGCAGCCCGCGGGCATCTACCAACACCGGGGAGCTGTTTTTT.

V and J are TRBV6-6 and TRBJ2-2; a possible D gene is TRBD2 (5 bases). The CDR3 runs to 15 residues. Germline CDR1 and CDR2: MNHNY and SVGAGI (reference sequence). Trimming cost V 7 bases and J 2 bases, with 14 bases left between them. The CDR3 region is CASTFRDTNTGELFF. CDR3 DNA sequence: TGTGCCAGCACCTTTCGGGATACTAACACCGGGGAGCTGTTTTTT.

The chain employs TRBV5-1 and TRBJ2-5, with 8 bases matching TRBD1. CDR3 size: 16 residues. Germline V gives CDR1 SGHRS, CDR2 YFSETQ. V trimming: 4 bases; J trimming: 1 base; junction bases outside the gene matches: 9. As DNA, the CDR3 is TGCGCCAGCAGCCCGGTGACAGGGGCACTCCAAGAGACCCAGTACTTC. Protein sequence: CASSPVTGALQETQYF.

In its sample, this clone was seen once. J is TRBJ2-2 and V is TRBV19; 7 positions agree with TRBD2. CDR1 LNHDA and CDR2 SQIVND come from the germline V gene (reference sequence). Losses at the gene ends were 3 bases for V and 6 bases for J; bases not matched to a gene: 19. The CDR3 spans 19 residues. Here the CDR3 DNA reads TGTGCCAGTAGTATCTCTAGCGGATCTTCAAACAGTGGCGCCGGGGAGCTGTTTTTT. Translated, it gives CASSISSGSSNSGAGELFF.

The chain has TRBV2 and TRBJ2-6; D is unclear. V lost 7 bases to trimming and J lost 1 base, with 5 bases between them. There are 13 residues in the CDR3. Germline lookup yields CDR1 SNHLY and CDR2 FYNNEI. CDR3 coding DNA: TGTGCCAGCACCCTTTCTGGGGCCAACGTCCTGACTTTC. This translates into CASTLSGANVLTF.

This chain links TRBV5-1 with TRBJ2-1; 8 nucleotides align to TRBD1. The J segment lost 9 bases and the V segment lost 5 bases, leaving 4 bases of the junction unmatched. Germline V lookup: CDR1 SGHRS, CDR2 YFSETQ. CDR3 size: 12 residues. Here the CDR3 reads CASRQGVGEQFF. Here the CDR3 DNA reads TGCGCCAGCAGACAGGGGGTCGGTGAGCAGTTCTTC.

The DNA for the CDR3 is TGCAGCGTTGTGGTCCTAGGCGGCACAGATACGCAGTATTTT. Amino acid sequence: CSVVVLGGTDTQYF. The chain joins TRBV29-1 to TRBJ2-3, with unresolved D. The V end was cut by 4 bases, the J end by 1 base, with 12 bases between. Germline CDR1 reads SQVTM; CDR2 reads ANQGSEA. The length of the CDR3 is 14 residues.

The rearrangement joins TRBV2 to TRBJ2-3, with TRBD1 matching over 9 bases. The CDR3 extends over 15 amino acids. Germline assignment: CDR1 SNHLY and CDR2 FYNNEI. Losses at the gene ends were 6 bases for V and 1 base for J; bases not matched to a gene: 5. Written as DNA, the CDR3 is TGTGCCAGCAGATCCCGGACAGGGGGCACAGATACGCAGTATTTT. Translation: CASRSRTGGTDTQYF.

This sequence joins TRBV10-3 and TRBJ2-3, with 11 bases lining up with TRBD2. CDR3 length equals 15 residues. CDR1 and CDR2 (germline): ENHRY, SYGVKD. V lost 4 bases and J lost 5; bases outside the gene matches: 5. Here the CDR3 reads CAISALAGAEDTQYF. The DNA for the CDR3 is TGTGCCATCAGTGCACTAGCGGGAGCTGAAGATACGCAGTATTTT.

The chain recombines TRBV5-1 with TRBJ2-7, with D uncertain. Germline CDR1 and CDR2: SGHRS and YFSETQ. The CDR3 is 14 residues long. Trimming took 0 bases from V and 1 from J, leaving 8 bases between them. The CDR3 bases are TGCGCCAGCAGCTTGGCCGGGTCTTCCTACGAGCAGTACTTC. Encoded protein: CASSLAGSSYEQYF.